The 20 T cell receptor beta chains below were found in one sample sequenced in a study of response to subunit inactivated influenza vaccine. Each CDR3 protein gets one entry after TCRdb re-called the RT-PCR reads with MiXCR. The sample shows 300,000 to 350,000 distinct CDR3 sequences, about a fifth of them seen only once. Sequencing was performed on PBMCs from blood, taken 21 months after vaccination. The receptors were sampled from a man aged 50-75 years who received an inactivated influenza vaccine.

The CDR3 sequence: CASSQEGGTAAYEQYF. The CDR3 DNA follows: TGTGCCAGCAGCCAAGAGGGCGGGACAGCGGCCTACGAGCAGTACTTC. The genes are TRBV14 and TRBJ2-7; maybe TRBD1 (7 bases). Germline CDR1 is SGHDN and CDR2 is FVKESK. The CDR3 sequence is 16 residues long. Trimming shortened V by 0 bases and J by 2 bases, and 14 bases separated the two germline ends.

V is TRBV20-1 and J is TRBJ2-1, with D possibly matching TRBD1 (6 bases). Germline CDR1 and CDR2: DFQATT and SNEGSKA (reference sequence). The germline V and J ends were trimmed by 3 bases and 2 bases, with 11 bases remaining between them. The CDR3 spans 14 residues. The CDR3 loop is CSARFGTTYNEQFF. The DNA of the CDR3 is TGCAGTGCTAGGTTCGGGACAACCTACAATGAGCAGTTCTTC.

V is TRBV20-1 and J is TRBJ1-5; D is unclear. The CDR3 extends over 15 amino acids. The germline gives CDR1 DFQATT, CDR2 SNEGSKA (reference sequence). V lost 6 bases, J lost 0 bases, and 15 bases lay in between. The CDR3 bases are TGCAGTGCCACGGACGGCAGTTATAGCAATCAGCCCCAGCATTTT. It yields the protein CSATDGSYSNQPQHF.

The rearrangement uses TRBV7-2 and TRBJ1-5; possibly TRBD1 for D (5 bases). This CDR3 is 15 amino acids long. CDR1 SGHTA and CDR2 FQGNSA come from the germline V gene. V gave up 3 bases and J gave up 4 bases, with 13 bases separating them. The CDR3: CASSFGTHPNQPQHF. CDR3 nucleotides: TGTGCCAGCAGCTTTGGGACCCATCCTAATCAGCCCCAGCATTTT.

The chain couples TRBV4-1 to TRBJ1-1, with unresolved D. The CDR3 has 17 amino acids. Germline values: CDR1 MGHRA, CDR2 YSYEKL. Trimming took 1 base from V and 0 from J, leaving 15 bases between them. The CDR3 here is CASSQVGRKIMNTEAFF. DNA for the CDR3: TGCGCCAGCAGCCAAGTGGGGAGAAAAATCATGAACACTGAAGCTTTCTTT.

This clonotype appeared many times. V usage is TRBV28 and J usage is TRBJ1-2; D is uncertain. Germline V gene lookup returns CDR1 MDHEN and CDR2 SYDVKM. Trimming pared 5 bases from V and 0 bases from J, leaving 10 bases between. This CDR3 spans 14 amino acids. CDR3 region: CASSQTGTNYGYTF. The CDR3 nucleotides are TGTGCCAGCAGTCAGACCGGGACTAACTATGGCTACACCTTC.

The rearrangement uses TRBV29-1 and TRBJ2-3; 12 nucleotides align to TRBD2. Trimming took 4 bases from V and 4 from J; bases not matched to a gene: 15. Germline CDR1 and CDR2: SQVTM and ANQGSEA. The CDR3 has 18 residues. CDR3 coding DNA: TGCAGCGTTGGGGCAGGGGGACCGGGACTAGCGGGTGCAGATACGCAGTATTTT. Translated: CSVGAGGPGLAGADTQYF.

There are a few counts of this clonotype. The chain links TRBV4-3 to TRBJ2-1; 9 bases align to TRBD1. This CDR3 spans 14 amino acids. V trimming: 4 bases; J trimming: 6 bases; junction bases outside the gene matches: 4. Germline-derived CDR1 and CDR2 are LGHNA and YSLEER. CDR3 DNA: TGCGCCAGCAGCCGAGACAGGGGGAGCAATGAGCAGTTCTTC. This translates into CASSRDRGSNEQFF.

This chain links TRBV29-1 with TRBJ2-3, with TRBD1 identical over 11 bases. V was clipped by 1 base and J by 3 bases; unmatched bases: 9. This CDR3 has 17 amino acids. Germline V gene data show CDR1 as SQVTM and CDR2 as ANQGSEA. The DNA of the CDR3 is TGCAGCGTTGAAGGCGAGGACAGGGGGCGGTGGACAGATACGCAGTATTTT. Its translation: CSVEGEDRGRWTDTQYF.

The gene calls are TRBV20-1 and TRBJ1-1, with D uncertain. V shed 0 bases and J shed 7 bases, with 15 bases lying between them. Germline CDR1 reads DFQATT; CDR2 reads SNEGSKA (reference sequence). The length of the CDR3 is 14 residues. The CDR3 region is CSARDTGLVSEAFF. Here the CDR3 DNA reads TGCAGTGCTAGAGATACCGGGTTGGTGAGTGAAGCTTTCTTT.

This clonotype was counted only a few times. This chain uses TRBV7-9 with TRBJ1-4, with D perhaps matching TRBD1 (6 bases). Germline-derived CDR1 and CDR2 are SEHNR and FQNEAQ (reference sequence). Trimming shortened V by 5 bases and J by 0 bases, and 13 bases separated the two germline ends. CDR3 length: 16 amino acids. This CDR3 reads CASSPGQSTTNEKLFF. CDR3 coding DNA: TGTGCCAGCAGCCCCGGACAGTCAACAACTAATGAAAAACTGTTTTTT.

The chain employs TRBV4-2 and TRBJ2-7; D perhaps matches TRBD2 (5 bases). Germline CDR1 and CDR2: LGHNA and YNFKEQ. The CDR3 has 14 amino acids. The ends were cut back, 5 bases at V and 0 bases at J, with 11 bases in the middle. DNA for the CDR3: TGTGCCAGCAGCACGCGGGCCCTCTCCTACGAGCAGTACTTC. Amino acids: CASSTRALSYEQYF.

The chain carries TRBV5-1 and TRBJ2-1; weak D call: TRBD2 (5 bases). CDR1 is SGHRS, CDR2 YFSETQ, per germline. This CDR3 is 13 amino acids long. V lost 0 bases, J lost 6 bases, and 7 bases lay in between. CDR3 in amino acids: CASSLGTSNEQFF. DNA for the CDR3: TGCGCCAGCAGCTTGGGTACTAGCAATGAGCAGTTCTTC. Drawing the rest from reference TRBV5-1 and TRBJ2-1, the complete variable domain is KAGVTQTPRYLIKTRGQQVTLSCSPISGHRSVSWYQQTPGQGLQFLFEYFSETQRNKGNFPGRFSGRQFSNSRSEMNVSTLELGDSALYLCASSLGTSNEQFFGPGTRLTVL.

About this clonotype itself: The junction does not match germline at one end; this may be a read error. The chain carries TRBV28 and TRBJ1-5; perhaps TRBD1 as D (5 bases). Germline V gene sequence: CDR1 MDHEN, CDR2 SYDVKM. This CDR3 spans 17 amino acids. The CDR3 region is CASSFSQGRYSNQPRHF. CDR3 nucleotides: TGTGCCAGCAGTTTTAGTCAGGGAAGGTATAGCAATCAGCCCCGGCATTTT.

This clonotype was counted a few times. The chain combines TRBV5-1 with TRBJ2-2; TRBD1 matches 8 bases. The CDR3 length is 16 residues. V lost 9 bases, J lost 0 bases, and 10 bases stayed unmatched. Germline V CDR1 and CDR2: SGHRS, YFSETQ. CDR3 residues: CATTDRAPSNTGELFF. The CDR3 DNA reads as TGCGCCACCACGGACAGGGCCCCGTCGAACACCGGGGAGCTGTTTTTT.

This clonotype was found once. The V and J genes are TRBV4-1 and TRBJ1-2; D gene ambiguous. The CDR3 totals 13 residues. V lost 0 bases, J lost 10 bases, and 12 bases lay in between. In germline, CDR1 is MGHRA, CDR2 YSYEKL. CDR3: CASSQEGFGDYTF. The CDR3 DNA sequence: TGCGCCAGCAGCCAAGAAGGGTTTGGTGACTACACCTTC.

In its sample, this clonotype was seen many times. J is TRBJ1-6 and V is TRBV9, with 7 bases lining up with TRBD1. This CDR3 is built from 16 residues. The V and J ends lost 4 bases and 7 bases, in that order; junction bases with no gene match: 11. CDR1 and CDR2 (germline): SGDLS, YYNGEE. The CDR3 coding sequence is TGTGCCAGCAGCATAAGGGCAGGGACAGAGAATTCACCCCTCCACTTT. This sequence encodes CASSIRAGTENSPLHF.

This clonotype was seen more than once but under ten times. The chain uses TRBV4-2 and TRBJ1-4; D unresolved. V shed 5 bases and J shed 10 bases, with 26 bases lying between them. CDR1 is LGHNA, CDR2 YNFKEQ, per germline. The CDR3 sequence is 17 residues long. CDR3 nucleotide sequence: TGTGCCAGCAGCTCACCCCGCAGTGGAGGTGGCTATGGAAAACTGTTTTTT. This sequence encodes CASSSPRSGGGYGKLFF.

This clonotype turned up a few times. The chain is built from TRBV20-1 and TRBJ2-3, with TRBD2 identical over 10 bases. V lost 5 bases to trimming and J lost 5 bases; unmatched junction nucleotides: 13. This CDR3 has 16 amino acids. Germline V gene lookup returns CDR1 DFQATT and CDR2 SNEGSKA (reference sequence). Here the CDR3 reads CSAGDPASGSLDTQYF. CDR3 DNA: TGCAGTGCTGGGGATCCGGCTAGCGGGAGCTTAGATACGCAGTATTTT.

V is TRBV10-3 and J is TRBJ2-7; 7 bases are shared with TRBD2. Germline V CDR1 and CDR2: ENHRY, SYGVKD. V lost 0 bases, J lost 7 bases, and 9 bases stayed unmatched. The CDR3 has 15 amino acids. The CDR3 loop reads CAISESSGVGGEQYF. In DNA, the CDR3 is TGTGCCATCAGTGAGTCGAGCGGGGTGGGGGGGGAGCAGTACTTC.